This is a list of T cell receptor beta chains from one sample in a study of identical twins. TCRdb analysed the 5' RACE reads with MiXCR anew, one entry per CDR3 protein. The data show nearly 250,000 distinct CDR3 sequences, roughly 7% seen once. The same specimen was also included in a second study, on yellow fever vaccine responses in identical twins.

The specimen was memory (CD45RO+) T cells sorted from blood. Every receptor here comes from a woman in her late teens or twenties in good health. Each CDR3 is given with its conserved first and last residue. Each record gives: CDR3 protein, V gene, J gene.

CASSFTPLLRRGGADTQYF	TRBV11-1	TRBJ2-3
CASSDLSIFLYNEQFF	TRBV10-2	TRBJ2-1
CASSFRGGSYEQYF	TRBV27	TRBJ2-7
CATSRWGGSDQETQYF	TRBV15	TRBJ2-5
CASTHQGVTEKLFF	TRBV12-3/TRBV12-4	TRBJ1-4
CASSFEGPFTHNEQFF	TRBV5-1	TRBJ2-1
CASSFGYGAIGQTDSGNTIYF	TRBV11-2	TRBJ1-3
CASSPIGRVANTGELFF	TRBV9	TRBJ2-2
CSARDSGRGIAFF	TRBV20-1	TRBJ1-1
CASSPTSGGPQETQYF	TRBV2	TRBJ2-5
CASSVGSGRGETQYF	TRBV2	TRBJ2-5
CASSPLLAGAQETQYF	TRBV5-1	TRBJ2-5
CATSSGGSQETQYF	TRBV10-3	TRBJ2-5
CAISELGTSGINEQFF	TRBV10-3	TRBJ2-1
CASSLGLAGGSMYNEQFF	TRBV12-3/TRBV12-4	TRBJ2-1
CASSFRAEGDEQFF	TRBV6-5	TRBJ2-1
CASSQEIRLTHIEAFF	TRBV4-1	TRBJ1-1
CASSLIRTGQETQYF	TRBV11-2	TRBJ2-5
CASSITYTGELFF	TRBV19	TRBJ2-2
CSAIRGSNEQFF	TRBV20-1	TRBJ2-1
CASGWSGSTEAFF	TRBV7-8	TRBJ1-1
CAMGPGLAGGQVDTQYF	TRBV4-2	TRBJ2-3
CASRPLFRDPRVNSPLHF	TRBV6-1	TRBJ1-6
CASSFYGSSGANVLTF	TRBV5-1	TRBJ2-6
CATSRDRLVAFF	TRBV15	TRBJ2-1
CASSQDAGGYNEQFF	TRBV4-2	TRBJ2-1
CAISPLALVLADPYNEQFF	TRBV10-3	TRBJ2-1
CATSRSRGENTGELFF	TRBV15	TRBJ2-2
CSVGGQGLGSADTQYF	TRBV29-1	TRBJ2-3
CASSWGVKNIQYF	TRBV6-5	TRBJ2-4